These T cell receptor beta chains were read from a single sample in a study of shared clonotypes between healthy human individuals. TCRdb's copy holds only in-frame clones and misses some; the assay was immunoSEQ multiplex PCR. The table has 170,000 or so clones, approximately 70% seen once; the top ten hold 10%. Sequenced material: memory CD4+ T cells sorted from blood. Source of these receptors: a man aged 25 to 40 in good health. Each CDR3 is given with its conserved first and last residue. D genes are given only for firm matches. Not all rows give a size; the values are once, few, many and, for expanded clones, a class.

size: NA
J: TRBJ2-7
length: 14
D: TRBD1
V: TRBV28
CDR3: CASSLRDRASEQYF
DNA: TGTGCCAGCAGTCTTCGGGACAGGGCCAGCGAGCAGTACTTC

size: NA
J: TRBJ2-7
length: 15
D: NA
V: TRBV7-5
CDR3: CARSSHRAEIYEQYF
DNA: TGTGCCAGAAGCTCCCACCGAGCGGAGATCTACGAGCAGTACTTC

size: NA
J: TRBJ2-3
length: 16
D: NA
V: TRBV6-6
CDR3: CASSYSIRADTDTQYF
DNA: TGTGCCAGCAGTTACTCGATAAGGGCCGACACAGATACGCAGTATTTT

size: NA
J: TRBJ2-7
length: 14
D: NA
V: TRBV6-5
CDR3: CASRSPGLSYEQYF
DNA: TGTGCCAGCAGGTCTCCGGGACTCTCCTACGAGCAGTACTTC

size: NA
J: TRBJ1-5
length: 13
D: NA
V: TRBV18
CDR3: CASSHSGLQPQHF
DNA: TGTGCCAGCAGCCATTCAGGGTTGCAGCCCCAGCATTTT

size: few
J: TRBJ2-1
length: 15
D: TRBD2
V: TRBV5-1
CDR3: CASSEGLDSYNEQFF
DNA: TGCGCCAGCAGCGAGGGACTAGACTCCTACAATGAGCAGTTCTTC

size: NA
J: TRBJ2-1
length: 13
D: TRBD2
V: TRBV10-3
CDR3: CAISRTSGAEQFF
DNA: TGTGCCATCAGTAGGACTAGCGGAGCTGAGCAGTTCTTC

size: NA
J: TRBJ2-1
length: 15
D: TRBD2
V: TRBV27
CDR3: CASSSEREILGEQFF
DNA: TGTGCCAGCAGTTCTGAGCGGGAGATCTTAGGTGAGCAGTTCTTC

size: NA
J: TRBJ2-1
length: 14
D: NA
V: TRBV27
CDR3: CASSQQGFDNEQFF
DNA: TGTGCCAGCAGTCAACAGGGTTTTGACAATGAGCAGTTCTTC

size: NA
J: TRBJ2-3
length: 14
D: TRBD2
V: TRBV13
CDR3: CASLRTSGSDTQYF
DNA: TGTGCCAGCCTTCGGACTAGCGGGAGTGATACGCAGTATTTT

size: NA
J: TRBJ2-3
length: 12
D: NA
V: TRBV27
CDR3: CASRGFQDTQYF
DNA: TGTGCCAGCCGGGGATTCCAAGATACGCAGTATTTT

size: NA
J: TRBJ1-5
length: 12
D: NA
V: TRBV28
CDR3: CASSPGNQPQHF
DNA: TGTGCCAGCAGTCCCGGGAATCAGCCCCAGCATTTT

size: NA
J: TRBJ1-1
length: 14
D: NA
V: TRBV9
CDR3: CASSVQGVPTEAFF
DNA: TGTGCCAGCAGCGTGCAGGGAGTCCCCACTGAAGCTTTCTTT

size: NA
J: TRBJ2-3
length: 17
D: TRBD2
V: TRBV11-2
CDR3: CASSPRTGTSGTDTQYF
DNA: TGTGCCAGCAGCCCCCGAACCGGGACTAGCGGTACAGATACGCAGTATTTT

size: NA
J: TRBJ2-2
length: 16
D: TRBD1
V: TRBV6-4
CDR3: CASSDSSQGATGELFF
DNA: TGTGCCAGCAGTGACTCGAGCCAGGGGGCGACCGGGGAGCTGTTTTTT

size: once
J: TRBJ2-5
length: 16
D: NA
V: TRBV7-9
CDR3: CASSFPGRGSKETQYF
DNA: TGTGCCAGCAGCTTCCCGGGTCGGGGCTCAAAAGAGACCCAGTACTTC